This TCR beta chain was captured by sequencing in a study of blood T cell repertoires in COVID-19. In the study overall: The United States, Italy and Spain supplied acute and convalescent COVID-19 samples.

V lost 4 bases to trimming and J lost 4 bases; unmatched junction nucleotides: 3. This CDR3 spans 14 amino acids. From germline, CDR1 is LNHDA and CDR2 SQIVND (reference sequence). Clones were read by immunoSEQ multiplex PCR, and TCRdb kept only the in-frame ones, dropping some. Among some 270,000 clones listed, 80% to 90% were seen once. The sample taken for sequencing was peripheral blood. This clonotype originated in a woman in her seventies with acute or convalescent COVID-19. This chain connects TRBV19 to TRBJ1-4, with 7 bases aligning to TRBD1. CDR3 amino acids: CASSTRQGNEKLFF. CDR3 sequence (DNA): TGTGCCAGTAGTACTAGACAGGGTAATGAAAAACTGTTTTTT.